This T cell receptor (beta chain) was recovered during a study of identical twins. General study findings and limits: Compared with unrelated sharing, twin-shared out-of-frame alpha sequences had more low-probability sequences.

This clonotype was counted at least ten times. The antigen is unknown. Template switching, a step in the protocol, added a universal primer site, and cDNA carried unique molecular identifiers. TCRdb analysed the 5' RACE reads with MiXCR anew, one entry per CDR3 protein. This repertoire shows approximately 600,000 distinct CDR3 sequences, roughly 7.1% found once; its top ten account for 1.5% to 2%. V shed 3 bases, J shed 7 bases, and the junction held 11 bases outside the gene matches. The V gene's germline CDR1 is SGHKS and CDR2 YYEKEE (reference sequence). The CDR3 has 18 amino acids. These data were also filed under a second study, of yellow fever vaccine responses in identical twins.

The origin of this receptor is a woman under 30 in good health. The chain joins TRBV5-5 to TRBJ2-2, with 14 bases fitting TRBD2. The sequenced sample was PBMCs. CDR3 nucleotide sequence: TGTGCCAGCAGCTACGTGACTAGCGGGGGGGTCCTCGGCGGGGAGCTGTTTTTT. Its translation: CASSYVTSGGVLGGELFF.